The clone carrying this T cell receptor beta chain was seen a handful of times. Its cognate antigen is unknown. The authors extracted RNA and reverse transcribed it into cDNA as the sequencing template. The protocol was immunoSEQ multiplex PCR, while the TCRdb copy is restricted to in-frame clones and leaves out a portion. The table lists 150,000 to 200,000 clones, around 49% of them singletons, with roughly a tenth in the top ten. This sample was included in a study of CD8+ T cells in alopecia areata. Study overall: Treated patients were given oral tofacitinib, which was dosed at 5 to 10 mg twice daily. Study-wide findings and caveats: Under tofacitinib, fewer expanded CD8+ clones appeared among the top 100 scalp clones. Scalp samples also contribute reads from the resident alphabeta T cells found in normal skin.

Trimming cost V 1 base and J 3 bases, with 16 bases left between them. The CDR3 runs 16 residues. Germline CDR1 LNHNV, CDR2 YYDKDF (reference sequence). The treatment here: oral pan-JAK inhibitor, 5-10 mg twice daily. The clonotype was recovered from a human donor with alopecia areata. This material consisted of CD8+ T cells sorted from blood, taken between weeks 51 and 52, from a patient treated with tofacitinib. The V call is TRBV15, the J call TRBJ2-7; TRBD1 is a possible D gene (6 bases). The CDR3 spells CATSRVAGDTHYEQYF. CDR3 nucleotide sequence: TGTGCCACCAGCAGAGTAGCAGGGGACACACACTACGAGCAGTACTTC.